A single sample gave rise to the 18 T cell receptor beta chains below, sequenced in a study of cytomegalovirus exposure and HLA in healthy donors. Sequenced by immunoSEQ multiplex PCR; TCRdb stores in-frame clones only, minus some. The sample includes more than 65,000 clones, about 96% of them seen just once. Specimen: PBMCs. These receptors came from a woman aged 18-29 years in good health and CMV-seronegative.

The gene calls are TRBV11-2 and TRBJ1-4, with 8 bases that match TRBD1. The CDR3 totals 14 residues. The V segment lost 1 base and the J segment 12 bases; nucleotides outside the gene matches: 7. Germline-derived CDR1 and CDR2 are SGHAT and FQNNGV. CDR3 protein: CASSLGQGLRELFF. Here the CDR3 DNA reads TGTGCCAGCAGCTTAGGACAGGGGTTAAGGGAACTGTTTTTT.

The sample holds one count of this clone. The chain joins TRBV11-2 to TRBJ2-1; TRBD2 agrees at 7 bases. This CDR3 region has 15 residues. Germline loops: CDR1 SGHAT, CDR2 FQNNGV. J lost 3 bases, V lost 3 bases, and 5 bases had no gene match. CDR3: CASSLAGVRYNEQFF. For the CDR3, the DNA is TGTGCCAGCAGCTTGGCGGGAGTGCGCTACAATGAGCAGTTCTTC. Variable domain in full (rest from reference TRBV11-2 and TRBJ2-1): EAGVAQSPRYKIIEKRQSVAFWCNPISGHATLYWYQQILGQGPKLLIQFQNNGVVDDSQLPKDRFSAERLKGVDSTLKIQPAKLEDSAVYLCASSLAGVRYNEQFFGPGTRLTVL.

The rearrangement uses TRBV5-5 and TRBJ1-5, with TRBD1 matching 8 bases. The CDR3 loop spans 17 amino acids. CDR1 and CDR2 from the germline V gene are SGHKS and YYEKEE (reference sequence). J was trimmed by 5 bases and V by 1 base; bases with no gene match: 11. The chain's CDR3 is CASSLNPGRGLDQPQHF. The CDR3 DNA reads TGTGCCAGCAGCTTGAATCCCGGCAGGGGGCTTGATCAGCCCCAGCATTTT.

V and J are TRBV7-9 and TRBJ2-7; D is uncertain. Trimming pared 1 base from V and 2 bases from J, leaving 9 bases between. Per the germline V gene, CDR1 is SEHNR and CDR2 is FQNEAQ (reference sequence). This CDR3 is built from 14 residues. The CDR3 here is CASSLGVATYEQYF. CDR3 DNA: TGTGCCAGCAGCTTAGGCGTAGCAACCTACGAGCAGTACTTC.

This clone was recorded only once. A clone one base away is much larger, so this may be a read error. The chain uses TRBV27 and TRBJ1-1; TRBD1 agrees at 7 bases. The trim removed 5 bases at V and 1 base at J, leaving 1 base unmatched. The CDR3 covers 13 residues. Per the germline V gene, CDR1 is MNHEY and CDR2 is SMNVEV (reference sequence). Written as DNA, the CDR3 is TGTGCCAGCAGTGACAGGGAGAACACTGAAGCTTTCTTT. Translating gives CASSDRENTEAFF.

This chain links TRBV29-1 with TRBJ2-7; D perhaps matches TRBD1 (6 bases). The V gene's germline CDR1 is SQVTM and CDR2 ANQGSEA. The ends were cut back, 6 bases at V and 4 bases at J, with 10 bases in the middle. This CDR3 region has 11 residues. In DNA, the CDR3 is TGCAGCGTCTCGGACAGATACGAGCAGTACTTC. Its protein product is CSVSDRYEQYF.

A few counts support this clone. This chain uses TRBV6-5 with TRBJ2-7; 8 positions match TRBD1. Germline CDR1 reads MNHEY; CDR2 reads SVGAGI. The V segment lost 5 bases and the J segment 2 bases; nucleotides outside the gene matches: 5. The CDR3 spans 14 residues. CDR3 DNA sequence: TGTGCCAGCAGTGAATCGGGACAGGCCTACGAGCAGTACTTC. As protein: CASSESGQAYEQYF.

The chain joins TRBV9 to TRBJ1-1; weak D call: TRBD1 (5 bases). The CDR3 loop spans 16 amino acids. The V gene's germline CDR1 is SGDLS and CDR2 YYNGEE. V lost 0 bases to trimming and J lost 3 bases, with 15 bases between them. CDR3 in DNA: TGTGCCAGCAGCGTAGCAGTTGTAGGGGCCTACACTGAAGCTTTCTTT. Translation: CASSVAVVGAYTEAFF.

The chain recombines TRBV10-1 with TRBJ2-7; 8 bases are a match to TRBD2. The CDR3 sequence is 15 residues long. Trimming cost V 4 bases and J 3 bases; bases outside gene matches: 8. Looked up from germline, CDR1 is WNHNN and CDR2 is SYGVQD (reference sequence). CDR3 amino acids: CASSGFGSGNYEQYF. The CDR3 region has the DNA TGCGCCAGCAGTGGATTCGGTAGCGGGAACTACGAGCAGTACTTC.

The chain combines TRBV29-1 with TRBJ2-6; 10 positions match TRBD1. Germline V gene data show CDR1 as SQVTM and CDR2 as ANQGSEA. After removal of 4 bases from V and 0 bases from J, the junction contained 9 bases not matched to a gene. The CDR3 totals 18 residues. The DNA for the CDR3 is TGCAGCGTTGTTTGGGACAGGGGTCTTTCCTCTGGGGCCAACGTCCTGACTTTC. Its translation: CSVVWDRGLSSGANVLTF. The variable domain in full, completed from reference TRBV29-1 and TRBJ2-6, reads SAVISQKPSRDICQRGTSLTIQCQVDSQVTMMFWYRQQPGQSLTLIATANQGSEATYESGFVIDKFPISRPNLTFSTLTVSNMSPEDSSIYLCSVVWDRGLSSGANVLTFGAGSRLTVL.

The chain carries TRBV6-9 and TRBJ1-2; 8 nucleotides match TRBD1. In germline, CDR1 is MNHGY, CDR2 SVAAGI. This CDR3 spans 20 amino acids. Trimming at V came to 4 bases and at J to 4 bases, leaving 23 bases not matched to a gene. As DNA, the CDR3 is TGTGCCAGCAGTTCCTTCAATAGGATCCCTACCCGGGACAGGTGCTATGGCTACACCTTC. It specifies CASSSFNRIPTRDRCYGYTF.

This chain uses TRBV7-2 with TRBJ1-2, with 9 bases that match TRBD1. Trimming removed 4 bases from V and 9 bases from J; junction bases left unmatched: 15. The germline V gene has CDR1 SGHTA and CDR2 FQGNSA. The CDR3 contains 16 residues. The CDR3 sequence: CASSSLRRTGDIRYTF. CDR3 sequence (DNA): TGTGCCAGCAGCTCCTTAAGAAGGACAGGGGATATCCGCTACACCTTC.

The chain recombines TRBV5-8 with TRBJ1-2; D might be TRBD1 (6 bases). From germline, CDR1 is SGHTS and CDR2 YDEGEE. The ends were cut back, 5 bases at V and 4 bases at J, with 12 bases in the middle. This CDR3 has 13 amino acids. Here the CDR3 reads CASRPTGRYGYTF. CDR3 sequence (DNA): TGTGCCAGCAGACCAACAGGGCGCTATGGCTACACCTTC.

The chain has TRBV15 and TRBJ1-2; D might be TRBD1 (5 bases). In germline, CDR1 is LNHNV, CDR2 YYDKDF (reference sequence). V dropped 0 bases and J dropped 8 bases, with 19 bases sitting between them. CDR3 length equals 16 residues. The CDR3: CATSREGDSGHWGYTF. In DNA, the CDR3 is TGTGCCACCAGCAGAGAGGGGGACTCCGGGCATTGGGGCTACACCTTC.

This clone was observed a single time. The rearrangement uses TRBV4-1 and TRBJ2-3; no clear D. Germline V gives CDR1 MGHRA, CDR2 YSYEKL. The CDR3 totals 18 residues. V shed 1 base and J shed 1 base, with 18 bases lying between them. This CDR3 reads CASSQVARFLPRTDTQYF. The CDR3 coding sequence is TGCGCCAGCAGCCAAGTGGCCCGCTTCTTACCTCGCACAGATACGCAGTATTTT.

This chain connects TRBV6-6 to TRBJ1-5; 7 positions match TRBD1. V was pared by 6 bases and J by 6 bases, with 8 bases of the junction left unmatched. The CDR3 runs to 14 residues. Germline lookup yields CDR1 MNHNY and CDR2 SVGAGI (reference sequence). The CDR3 bases are TGTGCCAGCAGAGGAGGGGGCGCAGGTCAGCCCCAGCATTTT. Residues: CASRGGGAGQPQHF.

The chain has TRBV7-6 and TRBJ2-7; a possible D gene is TRBD2 (6 bases). CDR3 length: 13 amino acids. V lost 0 bases and J lost 5, with 8 bases in between. Per germline, CDR1 SGHVS and CDR2 FNYEAQ. The CDR3 DNA follows: TGTGCCAGCAGCTTAGCGGAGGGTGACGAGCAGTACTTC. Its protein product is CASSLAEGDEQYF.

The rearrangement joins TRBV18 to TRBJ1-2, with 9 bases identical to TRBD1. Germline lookup yields CDR1 KGHSH and CDR2 LQKENI. The CDR3 runs to 16 residues. The trim removed 3 bases at V and 0 bases at J, leaving 5 bases unmatched. Here the CDR3 reads CASSPFGQGTNYGYTF. Written as DNA, the CDR3 is TGTGCCAGCTCACCCTTCGGACAGGGGACTAACTATGGCTACACCTTC.